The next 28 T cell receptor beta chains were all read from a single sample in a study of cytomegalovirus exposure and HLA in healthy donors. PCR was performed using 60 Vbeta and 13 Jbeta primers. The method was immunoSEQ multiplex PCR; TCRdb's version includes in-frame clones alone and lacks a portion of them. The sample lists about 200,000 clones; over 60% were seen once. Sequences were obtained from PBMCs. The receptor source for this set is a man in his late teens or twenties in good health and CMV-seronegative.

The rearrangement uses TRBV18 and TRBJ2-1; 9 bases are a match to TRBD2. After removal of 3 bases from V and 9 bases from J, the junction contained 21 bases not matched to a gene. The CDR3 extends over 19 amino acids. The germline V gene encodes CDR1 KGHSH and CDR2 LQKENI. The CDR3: CASSPRSIAGEVSVVEQFF. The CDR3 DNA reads TGTGCCAGCTCACCGAGGTCGATAGCGGGAGAGGTATCTGTTGTTGAGCAGTTCTTC.

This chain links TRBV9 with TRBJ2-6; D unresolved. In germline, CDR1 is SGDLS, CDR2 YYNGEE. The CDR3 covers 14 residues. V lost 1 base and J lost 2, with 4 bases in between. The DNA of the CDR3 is TGTGCCAGCAGCGTATCGGCTGGGGCCAACGTCCTGACTTTC. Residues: CASSVSAGANVLTF. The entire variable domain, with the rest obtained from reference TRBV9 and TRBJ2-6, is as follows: DSGVTQTPKHLITATGQRVTLRCSPRSGDLSVYWYQQSLDQGLQFLIQYYNGEERAKGNILERFSAQQFPDLHSELNLSSLELGDSALYFCASSVSAGANVLTFGAGSRLTVL.

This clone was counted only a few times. CDR3 protein: CASSSTSRDRGLSGNQPQHF. In nucleotides, the CDR3 is TGTGCCAGCAGTTCAACTAGCCGGGACAGGGGACTATCCGGCAATCAGCCCCAGCATTTT. The chain is built from TRBV28 and TRBJ1-5; TRBD1 matches at 10 bases. The ends lost 4 bases at V and 2 bases at J; junction bases unmatched: 17. The germline V gene encodes CDR1 MDHEN and CDR2 SYDVKM. The CDR3 sequence is 20 residues long.

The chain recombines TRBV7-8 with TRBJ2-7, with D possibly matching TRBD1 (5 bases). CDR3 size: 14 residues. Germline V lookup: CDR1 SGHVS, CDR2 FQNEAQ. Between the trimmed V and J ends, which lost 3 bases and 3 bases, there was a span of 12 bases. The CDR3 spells CASSFKTDRYEQYF. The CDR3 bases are TGTGCCAGCAGCTTCAAGACAGACCGCTACGAGCAGTACTTC. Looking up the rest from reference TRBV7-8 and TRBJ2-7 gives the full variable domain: GAGVSQSPRYKVAKRGQDVALRCDPISGHVSLFWYQQALGQGPEFLTYFQNEAQLDKSGLPSDRFFAERPEGSVSTLKIQRTQQEDSAVYLCASSFKTDRYEQYFGPGTRLTVT.

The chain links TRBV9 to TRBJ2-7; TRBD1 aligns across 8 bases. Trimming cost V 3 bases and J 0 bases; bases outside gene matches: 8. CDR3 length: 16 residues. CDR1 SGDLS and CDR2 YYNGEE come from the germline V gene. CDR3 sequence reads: CASSARTGGSSYEQYF. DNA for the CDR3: TGTGCCAGCAGCGCAAGAACAGGGGGAAGCTCCTACGAGCAGTACTTC.

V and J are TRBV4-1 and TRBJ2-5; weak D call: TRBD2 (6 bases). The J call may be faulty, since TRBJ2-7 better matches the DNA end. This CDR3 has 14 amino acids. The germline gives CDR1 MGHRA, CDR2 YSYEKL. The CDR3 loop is CASSQPGETYEQYF. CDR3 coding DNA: TGCGCCAGCAGCCAGCCGGGGGAAACCTACGAGCAGTACTTC.

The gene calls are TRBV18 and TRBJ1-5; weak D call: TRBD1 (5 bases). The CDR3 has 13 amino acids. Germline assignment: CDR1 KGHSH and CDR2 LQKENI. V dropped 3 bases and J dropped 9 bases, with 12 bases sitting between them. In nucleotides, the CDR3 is TGTGCCAGCTCACCCGACAGTCTTTTGCCCCAGCATTTT. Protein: CASSPDSLLPQHF. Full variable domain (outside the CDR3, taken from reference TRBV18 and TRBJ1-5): NAGVMQNPRHLVRRRGQEARLRCSPMKGHSHVYWYRQLPEEGLKFMVYLQKENIIDESGMPKERFSAEFPKEGPSILRIQQVVRGDSAAYFCASSPDSLLPQHFGDGTRLSIL.

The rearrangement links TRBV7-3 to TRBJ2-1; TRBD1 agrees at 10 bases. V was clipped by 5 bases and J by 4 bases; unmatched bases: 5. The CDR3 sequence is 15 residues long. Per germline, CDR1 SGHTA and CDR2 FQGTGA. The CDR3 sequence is CASSIDRGPYNEQFF. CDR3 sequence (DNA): TGTGCCAGCAGCATCGACAGGGGGCCTTACAATGAGCAGTTCTTC.

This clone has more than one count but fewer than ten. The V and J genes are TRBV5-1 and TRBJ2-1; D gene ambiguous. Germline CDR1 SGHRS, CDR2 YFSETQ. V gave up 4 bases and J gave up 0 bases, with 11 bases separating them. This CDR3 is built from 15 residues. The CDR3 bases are TGCGCCAGCAGCCTGCAAGCGAGCTCCTACAATGAGCAGTTCTTC. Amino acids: CASSLQASSYNEQFF.

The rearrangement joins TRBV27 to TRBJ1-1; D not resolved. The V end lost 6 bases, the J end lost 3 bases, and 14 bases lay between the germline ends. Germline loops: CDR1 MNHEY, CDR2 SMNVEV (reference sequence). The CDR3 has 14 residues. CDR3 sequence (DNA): TGTGCCAGCAGCCCCCTCGTAAGAGACACTGAAGCTTTCTTT. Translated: CASSPLVRDTEAFF.

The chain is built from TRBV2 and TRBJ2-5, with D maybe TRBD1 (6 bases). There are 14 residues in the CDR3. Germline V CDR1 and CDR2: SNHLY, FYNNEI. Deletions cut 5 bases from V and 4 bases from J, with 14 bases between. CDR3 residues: CASSLQGLGETQYF. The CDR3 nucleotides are TGTGCCAGCAGTCTGCAGGGGTTGGGAGAGACCCAGTACTTC.

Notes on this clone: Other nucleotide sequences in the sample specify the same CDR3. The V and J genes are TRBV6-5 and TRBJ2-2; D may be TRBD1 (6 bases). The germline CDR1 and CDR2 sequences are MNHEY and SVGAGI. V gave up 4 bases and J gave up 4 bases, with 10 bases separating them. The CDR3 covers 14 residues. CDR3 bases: TGTGCCAGCAGTTCCGGACAGCCCACCGGGGAGCTGTTTTTT. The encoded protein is CASSSGQPTGELFF.

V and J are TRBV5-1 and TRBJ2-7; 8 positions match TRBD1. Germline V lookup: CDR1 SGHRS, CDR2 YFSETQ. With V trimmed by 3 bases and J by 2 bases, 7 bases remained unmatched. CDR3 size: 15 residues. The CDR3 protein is CASSSGSTGAYEQYF. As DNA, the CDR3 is TGCGCCAGCAGCTCAGGCTCGACAGGGGCCTACGAGCAGTACTTC.

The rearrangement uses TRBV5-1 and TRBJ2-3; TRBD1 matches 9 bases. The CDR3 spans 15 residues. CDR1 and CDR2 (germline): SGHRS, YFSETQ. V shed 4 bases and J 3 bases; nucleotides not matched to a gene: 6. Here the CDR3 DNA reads TGCGCCAGCAGCCCGGACAGGGGCGGGACAGATACGCAGTATTTT. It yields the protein CASSPDRGGTDTQYF.

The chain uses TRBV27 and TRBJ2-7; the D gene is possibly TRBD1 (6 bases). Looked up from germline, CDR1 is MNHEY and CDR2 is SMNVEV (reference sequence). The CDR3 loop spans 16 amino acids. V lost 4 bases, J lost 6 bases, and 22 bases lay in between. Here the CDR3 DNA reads TGTGCCAGCAGTTCAGTATTCTACAGGGTAGTAGGCGAGCAGTACTTC. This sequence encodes CASSSVFYRVVGEQYF.

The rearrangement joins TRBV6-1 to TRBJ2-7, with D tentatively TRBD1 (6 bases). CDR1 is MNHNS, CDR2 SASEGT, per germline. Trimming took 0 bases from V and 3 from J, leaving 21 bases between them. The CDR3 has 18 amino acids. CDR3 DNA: TGTGCCAGCAGTGAAGCCCTATGGACAGCGCCGACCCACTACGAGCAGTACTTC. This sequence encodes CASSEALWTAPTHYEQYF.

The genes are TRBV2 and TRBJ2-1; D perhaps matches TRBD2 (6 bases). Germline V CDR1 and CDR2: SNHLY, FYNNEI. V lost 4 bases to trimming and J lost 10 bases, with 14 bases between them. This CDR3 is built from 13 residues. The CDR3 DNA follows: TGTGCCAGCAGTGTCCTCCTAGCGCTGGAGCAGTTCTTC. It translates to CASSVLLALEQFF.

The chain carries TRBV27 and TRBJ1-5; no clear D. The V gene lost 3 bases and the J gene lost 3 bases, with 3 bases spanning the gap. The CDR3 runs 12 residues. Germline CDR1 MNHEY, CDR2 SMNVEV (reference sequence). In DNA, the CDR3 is TGTGCCAGCAGTTTCGTCAATCAGCCCCAGCATTTT. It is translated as CASSFVNQPQHF.

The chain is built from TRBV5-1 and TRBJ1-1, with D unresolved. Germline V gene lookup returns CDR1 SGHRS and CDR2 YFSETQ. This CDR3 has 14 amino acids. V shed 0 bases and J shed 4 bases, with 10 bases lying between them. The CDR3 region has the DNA TGCGCCAGCAGCTTGGATCCGGGTAGCACTGAAGCTTTCTTT. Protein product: CASSLDPGSTEAFF.

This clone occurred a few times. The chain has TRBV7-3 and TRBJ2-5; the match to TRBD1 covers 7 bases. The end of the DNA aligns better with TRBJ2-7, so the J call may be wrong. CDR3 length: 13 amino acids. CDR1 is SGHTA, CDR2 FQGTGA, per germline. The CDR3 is CASSWDSSYEQYF. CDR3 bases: TGTGCCAGCAGCTGGGACAGCTCCTACGAGCAGTACTTC.

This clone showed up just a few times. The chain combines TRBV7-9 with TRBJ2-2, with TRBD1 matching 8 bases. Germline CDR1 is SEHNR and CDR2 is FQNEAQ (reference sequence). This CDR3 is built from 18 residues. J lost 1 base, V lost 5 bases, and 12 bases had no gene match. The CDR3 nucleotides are TGTGCCAGCAGCCCGCGACTCACAGGGGGGTGGAACACCGGGGAGCTGTTTTTT. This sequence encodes CASSPRLTGGWNTGELFF.

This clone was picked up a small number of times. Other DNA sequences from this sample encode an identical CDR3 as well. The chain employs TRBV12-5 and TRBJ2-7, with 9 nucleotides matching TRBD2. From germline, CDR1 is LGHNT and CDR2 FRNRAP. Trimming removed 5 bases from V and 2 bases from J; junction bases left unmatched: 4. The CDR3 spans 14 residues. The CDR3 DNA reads TGTGCTAGTGGTCTGAGCGGGGGGACCTACGAGCAGTACTTC. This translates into CASGLSGGTYEQYF.

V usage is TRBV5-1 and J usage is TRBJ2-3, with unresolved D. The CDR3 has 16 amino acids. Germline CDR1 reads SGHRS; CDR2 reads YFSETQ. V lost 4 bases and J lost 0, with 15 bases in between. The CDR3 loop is CASSHGTYGSTDTQYF. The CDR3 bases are TGCGCCAGCAGCCATGGAACGTACGGGAGCACAGATACGCAGTATTTT.

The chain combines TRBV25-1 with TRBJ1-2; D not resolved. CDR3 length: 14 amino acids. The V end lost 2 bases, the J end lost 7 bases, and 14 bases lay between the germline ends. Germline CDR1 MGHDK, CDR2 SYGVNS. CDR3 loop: CASSEGLAFGGYTF. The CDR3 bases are TGTGCCAGCAGTGAAGGATTAGCTTTCGGTGGCTACACCTTC.

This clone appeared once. In nucleotides, the CDR3 is TGTGCCAGCAGCTCGACAGGGAGGATGTGGGAGCAGTACTTC. Translated, it gives CASSSTGRMWEQYF. V gene TRBV5-4 combines with J gene TRBJ2-7; D might be TRBD1 (7 bases). CDR3 length equals 14 residues. Germline V gives CDR1 SGHNT, CDR2 YYREEE (reference sequence). Trimming took off 3 bases at V and 7 bases at J, with 17 bases between the two ends.

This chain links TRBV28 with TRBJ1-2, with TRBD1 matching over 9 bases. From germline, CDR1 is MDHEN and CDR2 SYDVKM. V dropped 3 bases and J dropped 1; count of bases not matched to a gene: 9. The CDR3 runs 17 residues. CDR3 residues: CASSFPGQGPSNYGYTF. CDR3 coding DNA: TGTGCCAGCAGTTTCCCGGGACAGGGACCTAGTAACTATGGCTACACCTTC.

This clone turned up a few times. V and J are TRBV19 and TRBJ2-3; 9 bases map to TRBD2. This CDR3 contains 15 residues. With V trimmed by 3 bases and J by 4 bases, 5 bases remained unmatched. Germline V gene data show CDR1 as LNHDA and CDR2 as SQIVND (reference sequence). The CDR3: CASSMAAGGPDTQYF. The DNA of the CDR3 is TGTGCCAGTAGTATGGCAGCGGGAGGCCCAGATACGCAGTATTTT.

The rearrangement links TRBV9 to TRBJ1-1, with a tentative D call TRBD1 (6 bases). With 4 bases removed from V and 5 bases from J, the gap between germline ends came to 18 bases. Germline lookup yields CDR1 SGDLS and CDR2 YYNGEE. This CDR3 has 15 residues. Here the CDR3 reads CASSSPRGGWTEAFF. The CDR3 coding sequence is TGTGCCAGCAGCTCGCCTCGAGGGGGATGGACTGAAGCTTTCTTT.